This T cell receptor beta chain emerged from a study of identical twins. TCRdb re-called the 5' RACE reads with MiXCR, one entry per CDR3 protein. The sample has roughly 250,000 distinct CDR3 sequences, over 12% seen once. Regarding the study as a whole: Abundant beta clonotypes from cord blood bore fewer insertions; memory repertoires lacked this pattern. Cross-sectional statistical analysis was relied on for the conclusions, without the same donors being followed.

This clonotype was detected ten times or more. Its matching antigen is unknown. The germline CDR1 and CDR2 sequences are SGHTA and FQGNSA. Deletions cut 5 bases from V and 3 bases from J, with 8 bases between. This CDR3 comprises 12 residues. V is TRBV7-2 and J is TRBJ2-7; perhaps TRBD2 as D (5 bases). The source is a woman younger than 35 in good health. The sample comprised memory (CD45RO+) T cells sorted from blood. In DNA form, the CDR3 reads TGTGCCAGCAGCCGGGGAGTCTACGAGCAGTACTTC. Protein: CASSRGVYEQYF. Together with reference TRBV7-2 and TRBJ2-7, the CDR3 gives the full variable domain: GAGVSQSPSNKVTEKGKDVELRCDPISGHTALYWYRQSLGQGLEFLIYFQGNSAPDKSGLPSDRFSAERTGGSVSTLTIQRTQQEDSAVYLCASSRGVYEQYFGPGTRLTVT.